The clone carrying this T cell receptor beta chain appeared many times. TCRdb re-analysed the PCR reads in MiXCR, keeping a single row per CDR3 protein. The sample carries approximately 13,000 distinct CDR3 sequences, 9.5% to 15% recorded once. The sample comes from a study of CXCR3 chemokines and chemotherapy response in bladder cancer. This CDR3 has 13 residues. After removal of 7 bases from V and 7 bases from J, the junction contained 4 bases not matched to a gene. The germline V gene has CDR1 SGHAT and CDR2 FQDESV (reference sequence). Sampling was performed from a patient whose treatment included neoadjuvant chemotherapy. V is TRBV11-1 and J is TRBJ1-6; 7 nucleotides line up with TRBD1. This receptor was obtained from a human donor with bladder cancer that did not respond to neoadjuvant chemotherapy. CDR3 loop: CASKGAGNSPLHF. CDR3 coding DNA: TGTGCCAGCAAGGGGGCGGGGAATTCACCCCTCCACTTT.